One sample yielded the 23 T cell receptor beta chains listed below, sequenced in a study of spatial heterogeneity in lung cancer. Time point: sample taken at primary tumor resection. TCRdb re-called the 5' RACE reads through MiXCR, storing one row per CDR3 protein. Seen here are 40,000 or so distinct CDR3 sequences, approximately 7.5% observed once, and the top ten hold 25% to 30%. The sequences come from PBMCs, collected at surgery. The receptors were sampled from a male donor with early-stage non-small cell lung cancer.

This clonotype has just a few counts. The rearrangement joins TRBV30 to TRBJ2-7; 7 nucleotides agree with TRBD1. The J segment lost 2 bases and the V segment lost 3 bases, leaving 7 bases of the junction unmatched. Per germline, CDR1 GTSNPN and CDR2 SVGIG (reference sequence). The CDR3 covers 14 residues. The CDR3 coding sequence is TGTGCCTGGAGGGAGGACAGGCCTCCCTACGAGCAGTACTTC. This translates into CAWREDRPPYEQYF.

This clonotype was picked up many times. This rearrangement joins TRBV18 to TRBJ2-7; D is unresolved. V gave up 0 bases and J gave up 1 base, with 7 bases separating them. The CDR3 loop spans 14 amino acids. The germline CDR1 and CDR2 sequences are KGHSH and LQKENI. CDR3 sequence: CASSPPARSYEQYF. CDR3 bases: TGTGCCAGCTCACCACCGGCTAGATCCTACGAGCAGTACTTC.

This clonotype was picked up many times. V and J are TRBV10-3 and TRBJ2-1; 7 nucleotides agree with TRBD2. The CDR3 spans 16 residues. After removal of 5 bases from V and 3 bases from J, the junction contained 10 bases not matched to a gene. CDR1 is ENHRY and CDR2 is SYGVKD in the germline V gene. CDR3 sequence (DNA): TGTGCCATCAGTCCTGGAGTAGCGGGCAGCTACAATGAGCAGTTCTTC. This sequence encodes CAISPGVAGSYNEQFF.

The rearrangement links TRBV9 to TRBJ2-3; D tentatively reads TRBD1 or TRBD2 (5 bases each). Trimming stripped 4 bases from V and 0 bases from J, with 12 bases between. CDR1 SGDLS and CDR2 YYNGEE come from the germline V gene. There are 15 residues in the CDR3. CDR3 in amino acids: CASSPRDLSTDTQYF. As DNA, the CDR3 is TGTGCCAGCAGCCCCCGGGACCTGAGCACAGATACGCAGTATTTT.

This clonotype was seen many times. This chain links TRBV20-1 with TRBJ2-3; D remains ambiguous. The V end lost 5 bases, the J end lost 0 bases, and 6 bases lay between the germline ends. The CDR3 covers 12 residues. Germline assignment: CDR1 DFQATT and CDR2 SNEGSKA (reference sequence). The CDR3 sequence: CSAEDSTDTQYF. CDR3 sequence (DNA): TGCAGTGCTGAGGACAGCACAGATACGCAGTATTTT.

This clonotype showed up just a few times. The CDR3 sequence: CASSSHPGTDTQYF. The CDR3 DNA is TGTGCCAGCAGCTCCCATCCCGGGACAGATACGCAGTATTTT. The V and J genes are TRBV7-3 and TRBJ2-3; D remains ambiguous. The CDR3 consists of 14 residues. The germline V gene encodes CDR1 SGHTA and CDR2 FQGTGA. V was pared by 4 bases and J by 3 bases, with 11 bases between.

This clonotype has only a few counts. This chain connects TRBV6-1 to TRBJ1-1; D is undetermined. CDR1 and CDR2 from the germline V gene are MNHNS and SASEGT. V dropped 4 bases and J dropped 0 bases, with 12 bases sitting between them. The length of the CDR3 is 15 residues. The CDR3 DNA reads TGTGCCAGCAGTGCCCTAAATGAACTGAACACTGAAGCTTTCTTT. It translates to CASSALNELNTEAFF.

This clonotype was observed many times. The genes are TRBV12-3 or TRBV12-4 and TRBJ2-3, with D possibly TRBD2 on 5 matching bases. V was trimmed by 3 bases and J by 0 bases, leaving 10 bases between them. This CDR3 contains 15 residues. DNA for the CDR3: TGTGCCAGCAGTTTTCGGCGGGCTAGCACAGATACGCAGTATTTT. It specifies CASSFRRASTDTQYF.

The chain is built from TRBV3-1 and TRBJ1-2; D possibly corresponds to TRBD1 (6 bases). V lost 2 bases, J lost 8 bases, and 15 bases lay in between. This CDR3 is 14 amino acids long. CDR1 and CDR2 from the germline V gene are LGHDT and YNNKEL (reference sequence). The CDR3 spells CASSQPYRVWGYTF. CDR3 sequence (DNA): TGTGCCAGCAGCCAACCATACAGGGTCTGGGGCTACACCTTC.

This clonotype was counted between two and nine times. The chain is built from TRBV19 and TRBJ2-5; 7 bases line up with TRBD1. The CDR3 spans 14 residues. V lost 4 bases, J lost 5 bases, and 7 bases stayed unmatched. Per the germline V gene, CDR1 is LNHDA and CDR2 is SQIVND (reference sequence). CDR3 in amino acids: CASSRAATGETQYF. DNA for the CDR3: TGTGCCAGTAGTAGGGCGGCGACAGGGGAGACCCAGTACTTC.

This rearrangement joins TRBV11-2 to TRBJ2-4; 8 positions agree with TRBD2. Germline V gene lookup returns CDR1 SGHAT and CDR2 FQNNGV. This CDR3 is built from 16 residues. Trimming at V came to 1 base and at J to 6 bases, leaving 8 bases not matched to a gene. The CDR3, as DNA: TGTGCCAGCAGCTTAGTTCCGGGGGGGGCCCCAAACATTCAGTACTTC. Protein sequence: CASSLVPGGAPNIQYF. The whole variable domain, remainder taken from reference TRBV11-2 and TRBJ2-4, is EAGVAQSPRYKIIEKRQSVAFWCNPISGHATLYWYQQILGQGPKLLIQFQNNGVVDDSQLPKDRFSAERLKGVDSTLKIQPAKLEDSAVYLCASSLVPGGAPNIQYFGAGTRLSVL.

On this clonotype itself: This sequence may be a read error, since a much larger clone differs from it by one base. This chain connects TRBV19 to TRBJ2-7; D possibly corresponds to TRBD1 (5 bases). The CDR3 covers 16 residues. The germline V gene has CDR1 LNHDA and CDR2 SQIVND (reference sequence). V was shortened by 1 base and J by 2 bases, with 15 bases between the two germline ends. This CDR3 reads CASSIVVSAGPYEQYF. Written as DNA, the CDR3 is TGTGCCAGTAGTATAGTCGTGTCAGCAGGGCCCTACGAGCAGTACTTC.

V gene TRBV5-1 combines with J gene TRBJ2-1, with D tentatively TRBD1 (5 bases). The CDR3 runs to 15 residues. From germline, CDR1 is SGHRS and CDR2 YFSETQ. Trimming left V 2 bases short and J 1 base short, with 10 bases between. Here the CDR3 DNA reads TGCGCCAGCAGCTTTCAGGGCTCATCCTACAATGAGCAGTTCTTC. Translated, it gives CASSFQGSSYNEQFF.

Concerning this clonotype itself: This may arise from a read error, as a much more abundant clone is one base away. Likely a read error: the CDR3 ends without its conserved phenylalanine or tryptophan. This sequence joins TRBV29-1 and TRBJ2-7, with D perhaps TRBD1 (6 bases). The ends were cut back, 0 bases at V and 2 bases at J, with 17 bases in the middle. Germline CDR1 SQVTM, CDR2 ANQGSEA. The CDR3 sequence is 16 residues long. The CDR3 region has the DNA TGCAGCGTTGAAGACCTTAACCGGGACAAACCCTACGAGCAGTACATC. It is translated as CSVEDLNRDKPYEQYI.

The gene calls are TRBV4-3 and TRBJ1-3, with 10 positions matching TRBD1. Germline-derived CDR1 and CDR2 are LGHNA and YSLEER. J gave up 2 bases and V 8 bases, and 3 bases lay outside the gene matches. CDR3 length: 14 amino acids. CDR3 protein: CASGGQGAGNTIYF. In nucleotides, the CDR3 is TGCGCCAGCGGCGGACAGGGGGCTGGAAACACCATATATTTT.

Note on this clonotype: One junction end disagrees with the germline gene, perhaps due to a read error. This rearrangement joins TRBV7-3 to TRBJ2-1; 10 nucleotides agree with TRBD1. The CDR3 loop spans 16 amino acids. Germline CDR1 SGHTA, CDR2 FQGTGA. CDR3 region: CASSLTGGTGVNEQFF. CDR3 sequence (DNA): TGTGCCAGCAGCCTAACAGGGGGGACAGGGGTCAATGAGCAGTTCTTC.

The chain combines TRBV4-3 with TRBJ1-4; no reliable D call. CDR1 is LGHNA, CDR2 YSLEER, per germline. The CDR3 consists of 16 residues. Trimming removed 1 base at V and 3 bases at J, with 12 bases between. This chain's CDR3 is CASSQAFGRANEKLFF. The CDR3 DNA reads TGCGCCAGCAGCCAAGCTTTTGGTAGGGCTAATGAAAAACTGTTTTTT.

This chain uses TRBV4-3 with TRBJ1-2; TRBD1 is a possible D gene (6 bases). CDR3 size: 15 residues. V shed 4 bases and J shed 4 bases, with 16 bases lying between them. Germline assignment: CDR1 LGHNA and CDR2 YSLEER. The CDR3 coding sequence is TGCGCCAGCAGCCTCCTCAGGGGAGGGGGCTATGGCTACACCTTC. This codes for CASSLLRGGGYGYTF.

This clonotype was found many times. The rearrangement uses TRBV6-2 or TRBV6-3 and TRBJ2-7; TRBD1 matches 7 bases. The germline CDR1 and CDR2 sequences are MNHEY and SVGEGT. The junction had 4 bases not matched to a gene; V was cut back by 8 bases and J by 3 bases. CDR3 length: 12 residues. The CDR3 is CASGDRNYEQYF. In DNA form, the CDR3 reads TGTGCCAGCGGGGACAGAAACTACGAGCAGTACTTC.

This clonotype was found many times. The chain couples TRBV3-2 to TRBJ1-6; TRBD1, the table's D call, lacks a check against the DNA. TRBV3-2 is a listed pseudogene. The CDR3 runs 16 residues. The CDR3 spells CASSQDPPQGNSPLHF. DNA of the CDR3: TGTGCCAGCAGCCAAGATCCCCCACAGGGGAATTCACCCCTCCACTTT.

This clonotype was picked up many times. The chain recombines TRBV10-3 with TRBJ2-7, with 7 bases fitting TRBD2. CDR3 length: 15 residues. The V segment lost 5 bases and the J segment 7 bases; nucleotides outside the gene matches: 14. Germline V gene sequence: CDR1 ENHRY, CDR2 SYGVKD. CDR3 coding DNA: TGTGCCATCAGTCTAACCGGGCCCCAAGCGGGGGAGCAGTACGTC. It codes for CAISLTGPQAGEQYV.

This clonotype was detected ten times or more. The chain recombines TRBV19 with TRBJ1-5; the D is unclear. The CDR3 is made up of 16 amino acids. Germline V gene lookup returns CDR1 LNHDA and CDR2 SQIVND (reference sequence). V lost 4 bases to trimming and J lost 2 bases, with 15 bases between them. CDR3 sequence: CASSTEGSGGNQPQHF. CDR3 bases: TGTGCCAGTAGTACCGAGGGATCGGGTGGCAATCAGCCCCAGCATTTT. Using reference TRBV19 and TRBJ1-5 for the parts outside the CDR3, the full variable domain is DGGITQSPKYLFRKEGQNVTLSCEQNLNHDAMYWYRQDPGQGLRLIYYSQIVNDFQKGDIAEGYSVSREKKESFPLTVTSAQKNPTAFYLCASSTEGSGGNQPQHFGDGTRLSIL.

In its sample, this clonotype was seen many times. The chain links TRBV5-1 to TRBJ2-1, with 14 bases aligning to TRBD2. This CDR3 spans 18 amino acids. Germline CDR1 SGHRS, CDR2 YFSETQ. J gave up 7 bases and V 4 bases, and 13 bases lay outside the gene matches. The CDR3 loop is CASSPGLAGGTTGNEQFF. Written as DNA, the CDR3 is TGCGCCAGCAGCCCCGGACTAGCGGGAGGCACCACGGGAAATGAGCAGTTCTTC.